The clone carrying this T cell receptor (beta chain) was counted only a few times. Its antigen is unidentified. These data belong to a study of T cells in Graves' hyperthyroidism and ophthalmopathy. General study findings and limits: Most clonotypes expanded in the thyroid (above 0.001) were also present in blood.

Amplified regions were TCR beta CDR3 sequences from RNA transcripts. HTBI primers were employed in a first-round RT-PCR of the TCR CDR3. TCRdb called the multiplex PCR reads again in MiXCR, with one record for every CDR3 protein. The sample holds a few hundred thousand distinct CDR3 sequences, about 15% seen once. Uncontrolled infections, other autoimmune diseases, pregnancy or lactation led to exclusion of patients. Thyroid ultrasound and orbital computed tomography, with clinical symptoms and serum thyroxine and TRAb, informed diagnoses. Approximately 10 ml of fresh peripheral blood supplied the PBMCs. This receptor was obtained from a woman aged 25 to 45 with Graves' hyperthyroidism. Sequencing was performed on blood.

The DNA of the CDR3 is TGTGCCAGCAGTGGCTATGAGCAGTTCTTC. It is translated as CASSGYEQFF. V is TRBV25-1 and J is TRBJ2-1; D unclear. The V gene lost 4 bases and the J gene lost 8 bases, with 3 bases spanning the gap. This CDR3 is built from 10 residues. Germline V gene lookup returns CDR1 MGHDK and CDR2 SYGVNS.